This TCR beta chain stems from a study of T cells in Graves' hyperthyroidism and ophthalmopathy. TCR beta CDR3 sequences were amplified from RNA transcripts. A set of HTBI primers served as the primers for a first-round RT-PCR of the TCR CDR3. TCRdb called the multiplex PCR reads again in MiXCR, with one record for every CDR3 protein. The table records over 500,000 distinct CDR3 sequences, 12% to 15% of them present only once. Uncontrolled infections, other autoimmune diseases, pregnancy or lactation led to exclusion of patients. Sequences were obtained from blood. This TCR was recovered from a woman in her forties with Graves' hyperthyroidism.

The CDR3 DNA is TGTGCCAGCAGTTTAATGGGCGGAGCGGTCGCCGGGGAGCTGTTTTTT. Translation: CASSLMGGAVAGELFF. V is TRBV27 and J is TRBJ2-2, with D perhaps matching TRBD2 (5 bases). The CDR3 is made up of 16 amino acids. The germline gives CDR1 MNHEY, CDR2 SMNVEV (reference sequence). V lost 2 bases to trimming and J lost 6 bases, with 16 bases between them.